This is a list of T cell receptor beta chains from one sample in a study of regulatory T cells in long-lasting Graves disease. Via MiXCR, TCRdb re-called the multiplex PCR reads, giving one row per CDR3 protein. The table shows roughly 360,000 distinct CDR3 sequences, with approximately 25% occurring only once. The material was peripheral blood mononuclear cells (PBMCs), obtained when the disease was refractory, from a patient treated with antithyroid drugs. The receptors derive from a middle-aged woman with Graves disease. Both conserved end residues are part of each CDR3. The D gene is left open where the match is weak. Where a row states a size, it is once, few, many or the class of an expanded clone; other rows omit it.

clone size: many; D gene: .; V gene: TRBV6-1; J gene: TRBJ2-7; CDR3 protein: CARYPGTVSSYEQYF; CDR3 DNA: TGTGCCAGATATCCCGGGACGGTTAGCTCCTACGAGCAGTACTTC
clone size: few; D gene: TRBD2; V gene: TRBV20-1; J gene: TRBJ2-2; CDR3 protein: CSAVHTATSSWGGPGEPFF; CDR3 DNA: TGCAGTGCTGTTCACACGGCGACTAGCTCTTGGGGGGGTCCCGGGGAGCCGTTTTTT
clone size: many; D gene: TRBD1; V gene: TRBV28; J gene: TRBJ1-2; CDR3 protein: CASQSGQGRYGYTF; CDR3 DNA: TGTGCCAGCCAGTCGGGACAGGGGAGGTATGGCTACACCTTC
clone size: many; D gene: .; V gene: TRBV6-5; J gene: TRBJ1-3; CDR3 protein: CASSYSDRSSGNTIYF; CDR3 DNA: TGTGCCAGCAGTTACTCGGACAGAAGCTCTGGAAACACCATATATTTT
clone size: few; D gene: .; V gene: TRBV20-1; J gene: TRBJ1-5; CDR3 protein: CSAAPRTLVNQPQHF; CDR3 DNA: TGCAGTGCCGCCCCCCGGACTCTCGTCAATCAGCCCCAGCATTTT
clone size: few; D gene: TRBD1; V gene: TRBV20-1; J gene: TRBJ2-7; CDR3 protein: CSARDRGQAAEQYF; CDR3 DNA: TGCAGTGCTAGAGATCGCGGACAGGCAGCCGAGCAGTACTTC
clone size: many; D gene: TRBD1; V gene: TRBV29-1; J gene: TRBJ1-1; CDR3 protein: CSAEGARNTEAFF; CDR3 DNA: TGCAGCGCTGAGGGGGCGCGAAACACTGAAGCTTTCTTT
clone size: many; D gene: .; V gene: TRBV29-1; J gene: TRBJ2-7; CDR3 protein: CSVEMGDSYEQYF; CDR3 DNA: TGCAGCGTTGAAATGGGGGACTCCTACGAGCAGTACTTC
clone size: .; D gene: .; V gene: TRBV11-2; J gene: TRBJ1-3; CDR3 protein: CASSSPGVKSTIYF; CDR3 DNA: TGTGCCAGCAGCTCCCCCGGGGTTAAGAGCACCATATATTTT
clone size: few; D gene: .; V gene: TRBV3-1; J gene: TRBJ1-3; CDR3 protein: CASSQEVGVRDTIYF; CDR3 DNA: TGTGCCAGCAGCCAAGAAGTCGGGGTGCGAGACACCATATATTTT
clone size: .; D gene: TRBD2; V gene: TRBV28; J gene: TRBJ2-3; CDR3 protein: CASSSSGKVGDTQYF; CDR3 DNA: TGTGCCAGCAGTTCTAGCGGGAAAGTCGGAGATACGCAGTATTTT
clone size: .; D gene: .; V gene: TRBV5-1; J gene: TRBJ2-3; CDR3 protein: CASSFLALQADTQYF; CDR3 DNA: TGCGCCAGCAGCTTTCTAGCGTTACAGGCAGATACGCAGTATTTT
clone size: few; D gene: TRBD2; V gene: TRBV6-1; J gene: TRBJ2-2; CDR3 protein: CASMFIYRTSGTGELFF; CDR3 DNA: TGTGCCAGCATGTTTATTTATAGGACTAGCGGGACCGGGGAGCTGTTTTTT
clone size: .; D gene: .; V gene: TRBV5-1; J gene: TRBJ2-7; CDR3 protein: CASSLFVDRYYEQYF; CDR3 DNA: TGCGCCAGCAGCTTATTCGTGGACAGATACTACGAGCAGTACTTC
clone size: few; D gene: .; V gene: TRBV6-4; J gene: TRBJ2-7; CDR3 protein: CASSGADSPLSYEQYF; CDR3 DNA: TGTGCCAGCAGCGGTGCAGACAGTCCCCTCTCCTACGAGCAGTACTTC
clone size: many; D gene: .; V gene: TRBV28; J gene: TRBJ2-7; CDR3 protein: CASRRAGPYEQYF; CDR3 DNA: TGTGCCAGCAGACGAGCAGGCCCCTACGAGCAGTACTTC
clone size: many; D gene: .; V gene: TRBV10-3; J gene: TRBJ1-6; CDR3 protein: CAISRSENSPLHF; CDR3 DNA: TGTGCCATCTCTCGCTCCGAAAATTCACCCCTCCACTTT
clone size: .; D gene: .; V gene: TRBV20-1; J gene: TRBJ1-6; CDR3 protein: CSAIEGRGNSPLHF; CDR3 DNA: TGCAGTGCTATCGAGGGCAGGGGTAATTCACCCCTCCACTTT
clone size: many; D gene: TRBD1; V gene: TRBV2; J gene: TRBJ1-2; CDR3 protein: CASSQGTGVNYGYTF; CDR3 DNA: TGTGCCAGCAGCCAAGGGACAGGGGTGAACTATGGCTACACCTTC
clone size: .; D gene: .; V gene: TRBV2; J gene: TRBJ2-6; CDR3 protein: CASTERDRIGANVLTF; CDR3 DNA: TGTGCCAGCACCGAGAGAGACAGGATAGGGGCCAACGTCCTGACTTTC
clone size: .; D gene: .; V gene: TRBV11-2; J gene: TRBJ2-5; CDR3 protein: CASSFFLGPKYQETQYF; CDR3 DNA: TGTGCCAGCAGCTTTTTTCTGGGGCCGAAGTACCAAGAGACCCAGTACTTC
clone size: .; D gene: .; V gene: TRBV5-1; J gene: TRBJ2-2; CDR3 protein: CASSIGINTGELFF; CDR3 DNA: TGCGCCAGCAGCATCGGGATTAACACCGGGGAGCTGTTTTTT
clone size: few; D gene: TRBD1; V gene: TRBV5-5; J gene: TRBJ2-7; CDR3 protein: CASSFGTGGNLEQYF; CDR3 DNA: TGTGCCAGCAGCTTTGGGACAGGGGGGAATCTCGAGCAGTACTTC
clone size: many; D gene: .; V gene: TRBV7-3; J gene: TRBJ2-7; CDR3 protein: CASSLQQGEKQYF; CDR3 DNA: TGTGCCAGCAGCTTACAACAGGGTGAAAAGCAGTACTTC
clone size: many; D gene: .; V gene: TRBV28; J gene: TRBJ2-7; CDR3 protein: CASSLSRGIYEQYF; CDR3 DNA: TGTGCCAGCAGTTTATCTCGGGGTATCTACGAGCAGTACTTC
clone size: few; D gene: .; V gene: TRBV5-1; J gene: TRBJ1-2; CDR3 protein: CASSFAADTAYGYTF; CDR3 DNA: TGCGCCAGCAGCTTCGCCGCGGATACCGCCTATGGCTACACCTTC
clone size: many; D gene: TRBD2; V gene: TRBV6-1; J gene: TRBJ2-2; CDR3 protein: CASSKRRTSGTGELFF; CDR3 DNA: TGTGCCAGCAGTAAACGTCGGACTAGCGGGACCGGGGAGCTGTTTTTT